This T cell receptor (beta chain) originates from a study of blood T cell repertoires in COVID-19. The CDR3 has 13 residues. Germline V lookup: CDR1 SNHLY, CDR2 FYNNEI. Trimming left V 5 bases short and J 5 bases short, with 12 bases between. This clone was observed a few times. Participant-given clinical history determined each cohort assignment. Clones were sequenced by immunoSEQ multiplex PCR, and TCRdb holds only the in-frame ones, with some missing. The sample has a few hundred thousand clones, 65% to 90% seen once; the top ten hold around 4.4%. This chain joins TRBV2 and TRBJ1-1; perhaps TRBD1 as D (5 bases). This clonotype originated in a woman aged 40 to 50 with acute COVID-19. Sequencing input: PBMCs or T cells enriched from blood (not recorded which). CDR3 nucleotide sequence: TGTGCCAGCAGTAGCAGGGTGTGGACTGAAGCTTTCTTT. Translating gives CASSSRVWTEAFF.